Sequencing of this T cell receptor (beta chain) was carried out in a study of cytomegalovirus exposure and HLA in healthy donors. The PCR was carried out with 60 Vbeta primers and 13 Jbeta primers. The repertoire was sequenced with immunoSEQ multiplex PCR; TCRdb's copy has only in-frame clones and lacks some. This repertoire shows 100,000 or so clones, roughly 15% found once; its top ten account for more than 0.65%. The TCR was taken from a female donor in good health and CMV-seronegative. Material: PBMCs.

For the CDR3, the DNA is TGCGCCAGCAGCTCAATGGCTAGCGGCTCCTACAATGAGCAGTTCTTC. It encodes CASSSMASGSYNEQFF. The gene calls are TRBV4-1 and TRBJ2-1; 7 bases align to TRBD2. After removal of 5 bases from V and 0 bases from J, the junction contained 7 bases not matched to a gene. Germline V lookup: CDR1 MGHRA, CDR2 YSYEKL. This CDR3 region has 16 residues.